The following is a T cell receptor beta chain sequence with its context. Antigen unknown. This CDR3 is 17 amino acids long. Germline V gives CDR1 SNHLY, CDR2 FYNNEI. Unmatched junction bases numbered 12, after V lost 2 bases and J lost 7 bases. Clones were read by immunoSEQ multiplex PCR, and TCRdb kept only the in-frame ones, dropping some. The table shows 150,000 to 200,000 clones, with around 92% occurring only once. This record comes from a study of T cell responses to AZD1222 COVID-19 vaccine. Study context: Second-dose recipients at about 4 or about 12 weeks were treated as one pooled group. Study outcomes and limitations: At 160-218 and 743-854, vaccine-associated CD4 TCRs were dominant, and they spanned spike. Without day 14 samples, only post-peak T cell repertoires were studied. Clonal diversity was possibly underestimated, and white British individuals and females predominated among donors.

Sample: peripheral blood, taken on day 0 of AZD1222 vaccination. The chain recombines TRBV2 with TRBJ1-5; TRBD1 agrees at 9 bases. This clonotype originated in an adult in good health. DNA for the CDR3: TGTGCCAGCAGTGAAAGAACAGGGGGCGCCGGAAGCCAGCCCCAGCATTTT. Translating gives CASSERTGGAGSQPQHF.